These 23 T cell receptor beta chains were all obtained from the same sample, sequenced in a study of metastatic and nonmetastatic thyroid tumors (TCRdb year 2020). Library creation used PCR. Instrument used: Illumina HiSeq 4000. The public reads were reanalyzed by TCRdb: fastp trimming at Q25, MiXCR alignment, in-frame beta chains only. The sample table lists 7,000 to 8,500 clones, 24% of them with a count of one. Jointly, the top ten make up about 14% of the sample. None of the patients had been given any treatment before thyroid surgery. Sequenced: tumor tissue. These receptor sequences come from a female donor with papillary thyroid cancer or a benign thyroid nodule (not recorded which). Some clones in this sample may be carry-over from other donors' samples.

This clone has just a few counts. V and J are TRBV6-2 or TRBV6-3 and TRBJ1-3; D is ambiguous. CDR1 is MNHEY and CDR2 is SVGEGT in the germline V gene. With 7 bases removed from V and 0 bases from J, the gap between germline ends came to 16 bases. This CDR3 contains 16 residues. The CDR3 reads CASIKNLGVSGNTIYF. The CDR3 DNA is TGTGCCAGCATTAAAAATCTCGGCGTCTCTGGAAACACCATATATTTT.

This clone was seen ten or more times. The chain carries TRBV7-9 and TRBJ1-4, with 9 positions matching TRBD1. The CDR3 is 14 amino acids. V lost 5 bases and J lost 7; bases outside the gene matches: 5. Germline lookup yields CDR1 SEHNR and CDR2 FQNEAQ (reference sequence). Here the CDR3 reads CASSPGTGSEKLFF. DNA for the CDR3: TGTGCCAGCAGCCCAGGGACAGGGAGTGAAAAACTGTTTTTT.

The chain has TRBV6-2 or TRBV6-3 and TRBJ2-1, with 8 bases that match TRBD2. The CDR3 has 17 amino acids. Germline V gene data show CDR1 as MNHEY and CDR2 as SVGEGT. Trimming removed 0 bases from V and 5 bases from J; junction bases left unmatched: 9. The CDR3 nucleotides are TGTGCCAGCAGTTACTCGATTGATAGACTAGCGAACAATGAGCAGTTCTTC. It is translated as CASSYSIDRLANNEQFF.

This clone is deemed large. The gene calls are TRBV19 and TRBJ1-1, with 9 positions matching TRBD1. Trimming at V came to 3 bases and at J to 5 bases, leaving 4 bases not matched to a gene. In germline, CDR1 is LNHDA, CDR2 SQIVND (reference sequence). This CDR3 has 14 amino acids. This CDR3 reads CASSIDRGRTEAFF. The CDR3 DNA reads TGTGCCAGTAGTATCGACAGGGGGAGGACTGAAGCTTTCTTT.

This chain joins TRBV28 and TRBJ2-3; 9 bases match TRBD2. The junction had 17 bases not matched to a gene; V was cut back by 5 bases and J by 5 bases. The CDR3 has 18 residues. Germline V gives CDR1 MDHEN, CDR2 SYDVKM. CDR3 loop: CASSPRGGGRVVGDTQYF. The CDR3 DNA sequence: TGTGCCAGCAGTCCCCGCGGGGGGGGGCGGGTGGTCGGAGATACGCAGTATTTT.

This chain joins TRBV12-3 or TRBV12-4 and TRBJ1-3; TRBD1 aligns across 9 bases. This CDR3 region has 14 residues. V was pared by 7 bases and J by 5 bases, with 6 bases of the junction left unmatched. The DNA of the CDR3 is TGTGCCAGCACAGGGACAGGGCGTAGAAACACCATATATTTT. Amino acid sequence: CASTGTGRRNTIYF.

This clone is medium-sized in the sample. The chain links TRBV20-1 to TRBJ2-7; 10 nucleotides line up with TRBD1. The J segment lost 6 bases and the V segment lost 3 bases, leaving 8 bases of the junction unmatched. CDR3 length: 14 amino acids. Germline CDR1 DFQATT, CDR2 SNEGSKA (reference sequence). The CDR3 bases are TGCAGTGCTAGGACCGGGGACAGGGGTTCCGAGCAGTACTTC. This encodes CSARTGDRGSEQYF.

About this clone: Sequence at one end of the junction differs from germline and may be a read error. Within the sample, other DNA sequences also encode this same CDR3. The chain is built from TRBV2 and TRBJ2-5; the D call may be TRBD1 or TRBD2 (6 bases each). This CDR3 spans 15 amino acids. Germline V CDR1 and CDR2: SNHLY, FYNNEI. The CDR3, as DNA: TGTGCAAGCAGTGAAGCTTGGACTAACAGGGAGACACAGTACTTC. Amino acid sequence: CASSEAWTNRETQYF.

The rearrangement links TRBV6-5 to TRBJ1-2, with TRBD1 matching 7 bases. CDR1 is MNHEY, CDR2 SVGAGI, per germline. V shed 4 bases and J 4 bases; nucleotides not matched to a gene: 12. This CDR3 comprises 16 residues. The CDR3 nucleotides are TGTGCCAGCAGTTTTGACCCGGGACAGAGAGCCTATGGCTACACCTTC. This gives the protein CASSFDPGQRAYGYTF.

A remark on this clone: Since a much larger clone is just one base distant, this may be a read error. This sequence joins TRBV29-1 and TRBJ1-1; no firm D call. V lost 7 bases and J lost 5, with 14 bases in between. This CDR3 contains 12 residues. Germline CDR1 and CDR2: SQVTM and ANQGSEA. The CDR3 region has the DNA TGCAGCGATCCGGCCTTCGGGACTGAAGCTTTCTTT. This encodes CSDPAFGTEAFF. The complete variable domain, with remaining parts taken from reference TRBV29-1 and TRBJ1-1, reads SAVISQKPSRDICQRGTSLTIQCQVDSQVTMMFWYRQQPGQSLTLIATANQGSEATYESGFVIDKFPISRPNLTFSTLTVSNMSPEDSSIYLCSDPAFGTEAFFGQGTRLTVV.

This sequence joins TRBV10-2 and TRBJ1-4; tentative D call: TRBD1 (5 bases). The CDR3 has 13 amino acids. Germline assignment: CDR1 WSHSY and CDR2 SAAADI. The ends were cut back, 0 bases at V and 7 bases at J, with 6 bases in the middle. The CDR3 nucleotides are TGCGCCAGCAGTGAGTCCCAGGGTGAAAAACTGTTTTTT. This sequence encodes CASSESQGEKLFF.

This clone has a count of ten or more. The chain links TRBV13 to TRBJ2-3, with 9 positions matching TRBD1. Germline V lookup: CDR1 PRHDT, CDR2 FYEKMQ (reference sequence). The length of the CDR3 is 19 residues. After removal of 0 bases from V and 4 bases from J, the junction contained 14 bases not matched to a gene. CDR3 DNA sequence: TGTGCCAGCAGCTTAGGCCGGGGAGGGGACAGGGCGTTTTCAGATACGCAGTATTTT. It codes for CASSLGRGGDRAFSDTQYF.

This clone was observed a few times. The conserved closing phenylalanine or tryptophan is absent in this CDR3, likely reflecting a read error. The chain links TRBV6-2 or TRBV6-3 to TRBJ2-7; D uncertain. The V and J ends lost 2 bases and 6 bases respectively, with 5 bases between them. This CDR3 is 11 amino acids long. CDR1 and CDR2 (germline): MNHEY, SVGEGT. The CDR3, as DNA: TGTGCCAGCAGTTACGAACTCGAGCAGTACCTC. Amino acid sequence: CASSYELEQYL.

A few counts support this clone. This sequence joins TRBV27 and TRBJ2-1; possibly TRBD2 for D (6 bases). The V and J ends lost 6 bases and 7 bases respectively, with 16 bases between them. The CDR3 length is 14 residues. The germline CDR1 and CDR2 sequences are MNHEY and SMNVEV (reference sequence). CDR3 coding DNA: TGTGCCAGCAGACACGGGACTCGGTGGAATGAGCAGTTCTTC. Translating gives CASRHGTRWNEQFF.

In this sample, this clone is medium-sized (0.01 to 0.1%). CDR3 bases: TGTGCCAGCAGCTTATTCCCGTCTGCTACAGATACGCAGTATTTT. It specifies CASSLFPSATDTQYF. V is TRBV7-2 and J is TRBJ2-3; D uncertain. The CDR3 runs 15 residues. Trimming cost V 2 bases and J 3 bases, with 12 bases left between them. Germline CDR1 is SGHTA and CDR2 is FQGNSA.

In regard to this clone: A much larger clone is a single base away; this may be a read error. This chain joins TRBV5-1 and TRBJ1-2, with no clear D. Germline lookup yields CDR1 SGHRS and CDR2 YFSETQ. The CDR3 loop spans 15 amino acids. The CDR3 region is CASSLVSGQRYSYTF. The CDR3 DNA reads TGCGCCAGCAGCTTAGTATCCGGGCAACGCTATAGCTACACCTTC.

This clone has ten or more counts. The rearrangement uses TRBV19 and TRBJ1-3; weak D call: TRBD1 (5 bases). The CDR3 length is 16 residues. Germline CDR1 and CDR2: LNHDA and SQIVND (reference sequence). Trimming cost V 6 bases and J 4 bases, with 19 bases left between them. The CDR3 protein is CASSPLRGLWGNTIYF. DNA of the CDR3: TGTGCCAGTAGCCCCCTTCGGGGGTTGTGGGGAAACACCATATATTTT. The entire variable domain, with the rest obtained from reference TRBV19 and TRBJ1-3, is as follows: DGGITQSPKYLFRKEGQNVTLSCEQNLNHDAMYWYRQDPGQGLRLIYYSQIVNDFQKGDIAEGYSVSREKKESFPLTVTSAQKNPTAFYLCASSPLRGLWGNTIYFGEGSWLTVV.

This clone was found many times. The chain is built from TRBV5-5 and TRBJ1-5; possible D gene TRBD1, 5 bases. V lost 5 bases to trimming and J lost 8 bases, with 20 bases between them. The CDR3 is 15 residues long. Germline-derived CDR1 and CDR2 are SGHKS and YYEKEE (reference sequence). CDR3 region: CASSRGPPFIEPQHF. The CDR3, as DNA: TGTGCCAGCAGTCGGGGACCCCCTTTTATCGAGCCCCAGCATTTT.

This chain uses TRBV28 with TRBJ1-2; D gene ambiguous. Trimming pared 2 bases from V and 2 bases from J, leaving 9 bases between. The germline V gene encodes CDR1 MDHEN and CDR2 SYDVKM. This CDR3 has 14 residues. Written as DNA, the CDR3 is TGTGCCAGCAGTTTACGACCGATGAACTATGGCTACACCTTC. Translation gives CASSLRPMNYGYTF.

A single count supports this clone. This chain joins TRBV5-1 and TRBJ2-2; no reliable D call. The CDR3 runs 16 residues. V was shortened by 0 bases and J by 9 bases, with 18 bases between the two germline ends. Germline loops: CDR1 SGHRS, CDR2 YFSETQ. The CDR3 loop is CASSLGHIKRAWELFF. CDR3 nucleotides: TGCGCCAGCAGCTTGGGCCATATAAAGCGAGCCTGGGAGCTGTTTTTT.

This clone was seen ten or more times. The chain combines TRBV29-1 with TRBJ2-2, with a weak D call TRBD2 (6 bases). CDR3 length equals 16 residues. Between the trimmed V and J ends, which lost 2 bases and 4 bases, there was a span of 17 bases. Germline V gene lookup returns CDR1 SQVTM and CDR2 ANQGSEA. CDR3 loop: CSVELWGRQGTGELFF. Here the CDR3 DNA reads TGCAGCGTTGAACTATGGGGGAGGCAAGGCACCGGGGAGCTGTTTTTT.

In DNA, the CDR3 is TGTGCCAGTAGTCACCCCCCCGGCACAGGGTGGACTTTCTATGGCTACACCTTC. Translating gives CASSHPPGTGWTFYGYTF. The chain uses TRBV6-5 and TRBJ1-2, with D perhaps TRBD1 (6 bases). The length of the CDR3 is 18 residues. The V end lost 9 bases, the J end lost 4 bases, and 30 bases lay between the germline ends. Germline lookup yields CDR1 MNHEY and CDR2 SVGAGI.

This clone has only one observation. One end of the junction fails to match germline, which may point to a read error. The chain carries TRBV11-2 and TRBJ2-7, with 13 bases fitting TRBD2. Germline lookup yields CDR1 SGHAT and CDR2 FQNNGV. This CDR3 has 16 residues. The CDR3 loop is CARSFEAGLAGNEQYF. The CDR3 bases are TGTGCCAGGAGCTTTGAAGCGGGACTAGCGGGGAACGAGCAGTACTTC.